Listed below are T cell receptor beta chains from one sample, sequenced in a study of identical twins. TCRdb recomputed calls from the 5' RACE reads with MiXCR, one row per CDR3 protein. This sample has hundreds of thousands of distinct CDR3 sequences, with 20% to 25% found just once. This sample also appeared in a second study, on yellow fever vaccine responses in identical twins.

The sequenced sample consisted of CD4+ T cells sorted from blood. The receptor set was obtained from a woman aged 18-29 years in good health. Both conserved end residues are part of each CDR3. D genes are given only for firm matches. Rows may omit the clone size; those that give it use once, few, many or a size class.

J gene	clone size	V gene	D gene	CDR3 DNA	CDR3 protein
TRBJ2-3	few	TRBV5-4	TRBD2	TGTGCCAGCAGCTTGGAGGCGGGGGGGCCGGGAGATACGCAGTATTTT	CASSLEAGGPGDTQYF
TRBJ2-6	-	TRBV24-1	TRBD1	TGTGCCACCAGCCGTACAGGGGGCCTACATTACGGGGCCAACGTCCTGACTTTC	CATSRTGGLHYGANVLTF
TRBJ1-6	many	TRBV4-2	-	TGTGCCAGCAGCCAATTCGGTCCCAATTCACCCCTCCACTTT	CASSQFGPNSPLHF
TRBJ2-3	-	TRBV6-1	TRBD2	TGTGCCGCTAGTCGGCTAGCGGGGGGGAGAAGAACAGATACGCAGTATTTT	CAASRLAGGRRTDTQYF
TRBJ2-3	-	TRBV23-1	TRBD1	TGCGCCAGTCTTCTCTCGCATCGACAGGGGGCGTTAGGGGATACGCAGTATTTT	CASLLSHRQGALGDTQYF
TRBJ2-1	-	TRBV6-2/TRBV6-3	TRBD2	TGTGCCAGCACCAGGGGACTAGCGGGGCTAATTCACAATGAGCAGTTCTTC	CASTRGLAGLIHNEQFF
TRBJ1-6	-	TRBV15	-	TGTGCCACCAGCAGAGCCGGGGGGGGTTCACCCCTCCACTTT	CATSRAGGGSPLHF
TRBJ2-3	few	TRBV6-2/TRBV6-3	-	TGTGCCAGCAGGCCCGGGAGTTACACAGATACGCAGTATTTT	CASRPGSYTDTQYF
TRBJ2-2	-	TRBV6-1	TRBD1	TGTGCCAGCAATCTACAGGGGACCGGGGAGCTGTTTTTT	CASNLQGTGELFF
TRBJ2-7	-	TRBV27	-	TGTGCCAGCAGTTCGTCCAGAGGAAGCTCCTACGAGCAGTACTTC	CASSSSRGSSYEQYF